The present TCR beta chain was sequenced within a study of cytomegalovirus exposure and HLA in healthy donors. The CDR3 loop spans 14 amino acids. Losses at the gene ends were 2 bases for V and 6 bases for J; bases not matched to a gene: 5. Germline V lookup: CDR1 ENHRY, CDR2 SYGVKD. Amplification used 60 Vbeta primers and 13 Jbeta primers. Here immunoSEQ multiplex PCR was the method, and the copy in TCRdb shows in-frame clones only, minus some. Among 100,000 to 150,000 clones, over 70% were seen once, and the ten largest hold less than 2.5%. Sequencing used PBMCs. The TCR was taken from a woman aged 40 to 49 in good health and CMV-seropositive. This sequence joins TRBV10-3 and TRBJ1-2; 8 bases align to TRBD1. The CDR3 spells CAISEPGQGDGYTF. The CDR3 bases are TGTGCCATCAGTGAGCCAGGACAGGGAGATGGCTACACCTTC.